The clone carrying this TCR beta chain was counted between two and nine times. This specimen comes from a study of identical twins. Germline V gives CDR1 KGHDR, CDR2 SFDVKD. Unmatched junction bases numbered 5, after V lost 3 bases and J lost 1 base. The CDR3 spans 16 residues. A single record per CDR3 protein comes from TCRdb applying MiXCR to the 5' RACE reads. The repertoire holds about 900,000 distinct CDR3 sequences, with more than 9% as singletons. The same data also went into a second study, on yellow fever vaccine responses in identical twins.

This chain connects TRBV24-1 to TRBJ2-4; 7 positions agree with TRBD2. The TCR sequence derives from a young woman in good health. The source material was PBMCs. CDR3 nucleotides: TGTGCCACCAGTGATCCTGGGGAGGGGGCCAAAAACATTCAGTACTTC. It specifies CATSDPGEGAKNIQYF.